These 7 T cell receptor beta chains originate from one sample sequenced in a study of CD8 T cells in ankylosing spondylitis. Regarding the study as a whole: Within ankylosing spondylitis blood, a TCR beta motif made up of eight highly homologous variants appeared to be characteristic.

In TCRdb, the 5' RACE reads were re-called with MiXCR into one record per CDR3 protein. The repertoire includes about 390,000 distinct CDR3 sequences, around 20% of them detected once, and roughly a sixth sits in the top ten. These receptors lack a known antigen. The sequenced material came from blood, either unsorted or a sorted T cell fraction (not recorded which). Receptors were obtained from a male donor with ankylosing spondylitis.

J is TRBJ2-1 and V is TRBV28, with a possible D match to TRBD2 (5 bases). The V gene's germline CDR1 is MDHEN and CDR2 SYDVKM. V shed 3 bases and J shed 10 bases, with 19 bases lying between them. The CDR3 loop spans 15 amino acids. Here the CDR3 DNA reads TGTGCCAGCAGTTTGGCCCCGGACTCCACCTGGGAGCAGTTCTTC. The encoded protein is CASSLAPDSTWEQFF.

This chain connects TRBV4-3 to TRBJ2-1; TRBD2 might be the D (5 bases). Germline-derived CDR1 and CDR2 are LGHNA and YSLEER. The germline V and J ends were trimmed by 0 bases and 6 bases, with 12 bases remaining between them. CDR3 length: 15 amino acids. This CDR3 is CASSQDEGTPNEQFF. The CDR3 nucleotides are TGCGCCAGCAGCCAAGATGAGGGCACCCCCAATGAGCAGTTCTTC.

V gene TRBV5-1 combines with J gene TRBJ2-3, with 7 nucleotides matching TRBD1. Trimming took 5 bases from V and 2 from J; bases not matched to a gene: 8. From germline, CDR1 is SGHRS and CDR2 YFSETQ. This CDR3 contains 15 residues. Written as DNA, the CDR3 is TGCGCCAGCAGACCAGGACAGGTAGACACAGATACGCAGTATTTT. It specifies CASRPGQVDTDTQYF. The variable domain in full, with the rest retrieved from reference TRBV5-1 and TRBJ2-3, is KAGVTQTPRYLIKTRGQQVTLSCSPISGHRSVSWYQQTPGQGLQFLFEYFSETQRNKGNFPGRFSGRQFSNSRSEMNVSTLELGDSALYLCASRPGQVDTDTQYFGPGTRLTVL.

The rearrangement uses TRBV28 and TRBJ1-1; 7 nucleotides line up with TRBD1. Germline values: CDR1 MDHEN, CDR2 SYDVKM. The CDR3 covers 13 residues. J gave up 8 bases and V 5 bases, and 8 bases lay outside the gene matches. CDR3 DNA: TGTGCCAGCAGTCTCTCCCAGGACAGGGAAGCTTTCTTT. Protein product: CASSLSQDREAFF.

For the CDR3, the DNA is TGTGCCAGCAGTACGTACCGGGACACGGGGACTAGCGGAGCCTACAATGAGCAGTTCTTC. It encodes CASSTYRDTGTSGAYNEQFF. J is TRBJ2-1 and V is TRBV12-3 or TRBV12-4; 11 nucleotides agree with TRBD2. The CDR3 extends over 20 amino acids. The trim removed 5 bases at V and 2 bases at J, leaving 17 bases unmatched.

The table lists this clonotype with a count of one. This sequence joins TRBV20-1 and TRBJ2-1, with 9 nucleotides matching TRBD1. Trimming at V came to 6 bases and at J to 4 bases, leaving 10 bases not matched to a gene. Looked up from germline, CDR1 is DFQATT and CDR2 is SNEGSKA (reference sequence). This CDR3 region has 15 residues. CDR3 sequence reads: CSATTGTGNYNEQFF. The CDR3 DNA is TGCAGTGCCACAACCGGGACAGGGAATTACAATGAGCAGTTCTTC.

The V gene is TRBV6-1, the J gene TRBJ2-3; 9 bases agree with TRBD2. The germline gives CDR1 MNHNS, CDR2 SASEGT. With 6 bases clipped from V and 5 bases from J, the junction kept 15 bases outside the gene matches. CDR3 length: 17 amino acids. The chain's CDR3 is CASSPPPGREGQDTQYF. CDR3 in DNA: TGTGCCAGCAGCCCCCCCCCGGGGCGGGAGGGCCAAGATACGCAGTATTTT.